The 2 T cell receptor beta chains in this list originate from one sample, sequenced in a study of shared clonotypes between healthy human individuals. TCRdb's table, derived via immunoSEQ multiplex PCR, lists solely in-frame clones and lacks some. This sample yields 2 million to 2.5 million clones, of which 85% to 95% are seen a single time; about 1.1% belongs to the top ten. Positive CCR7 selection of CD45RO-negative cells yielded the naive CD8 cells, and terminally differentiated effector memory CD45RA+ cells were excluded. Material for sequencing was naive CD8+ T cells sorted from blood. The receptors were gathered from a man younger than 35 in good health.

The chain employs TRBV2 and TRBJ2-2, with 9 positions matching TRBD1. The CDR3 totals 13 residues. V shed 7 bases, J shed 4 bases, and the junction held 1 base outside the gene matches. Germline-derived CDR1 and CDR2 are SNHLY and FYNNEI. DNA for the CDR3: TGTGCCAGCACGGACAGGGGCACCGGGGAGCTGTTTTTT. It yields the protein CASTDRGTGELFF.

The chain links TRBV27 to TRBJ2-7, with D perhaps matching TRBD2 (5 bases). Germline V CDR1 and CDR2: MNHEY, SMNVEV (reference sequence). V was pared by 4 bases and J by 1 base, with 11 bases between. This CDR3 is 14 amino acids long. CDR3 protein: CASSSEAGSYEQYF. CDR3 DNA sequence: TGTGCCAGCAGTTCGGAGGCGGGTTCCTACGAGCAGTACTTC.